A selection of T cell receptor beta chains follows, all from one sample in a study of blood T cell repertoires in COVID-19. Profiling relied on immunoSEQ multiplex PCR, and the TCRdb table lists in-frame clones only, not all of them. The repertoire holds under 200,000 clones, with 88% as singletons. Sequences were obtained from peripheral blood. Receptors were obtained from a man aged 50 or older who had recovered from COVID-19. Each CDR3 is given with its conserved first and last residue. The D gene is left open where the match is weak. The size of a clone is reported for some rows only, either as once, few or many, or as a class for expanded clones.

clone_size,j_call,v_call,d_call,cdr3_nt,cdr3_aa
.,TRBJ1-5,TRBV9,TRBD1,TGTGCCAGCAGCGTAGAGGGGGCCCGAAATCAGCCCCAGCATTTT,CASSVEGARNQPQHF
.,TRBJ1-1,TRBV2,.,TGTGCCAGCATCCCGATAACAGGGCCCACTGAAGCTTTCTTT,CASIPITGPTEAFF
.,TRBJ2-2,TRBV7-2,TRBD2,TGTGCCAGCAGCGCGGGACTAGCGGGAGCCGGGGAGCTGTTTTTT,CASSAGLAGAGELFF
.,TRBJ1-4,TRBV11-2,TRBD1,TGTGCCAGCAGCCTCCGGGACAGTGAAAAACTGTTTTTT,CASSLRDSEKLFF
few,TRBJ2-3,TRBV29-1,.,TGCAGCGCGTCCAGGGGTACAGATACGCAGTATTTT,CSASRGTDTQYF
.,TRBJ2-3,TRBV7-2,.,TGTGCCAGCAGCTTATCCGGGACTGCGTCTTGGGATACGCAGTATTTT,CASSLSGTASWDTQYF
.,TRBJ2-3,TRBV6-1,.,TGTGCCAGCAGTGAAGCACAGGGCTACACAGATACGCAGTATTTT,CASSEAQGYTDTQYF
.,TRBJ2-1,TRBV4-3,TRBD2,TGCGCCAGCAGCCCCTCCGTACTAGCGGGAGGCCGGGACAATGAGCAGTTCTTC,CASSPSVLAGGRDNEQFF
.,TRBJ2-1,TRBV5-8,.,TGTGCCAGCAGCTACCTACTAGGGACAAACTCCTACAATGAGCAGTTCTTC,CASSYLLGTNSYNEQFF
.,TRBJ2-5,TRBV27,.,TGTGCCAGCAGTTTCGGGTATGGGGAGACCCAGTACTTC,CASSFGYGETQYF
.,TRBJ1-5,TRBV28,.,TGTGCCAGCAGTTTAGTGGAGAGGGATCAGCCCCAGCATTTT,CASSLVERDQPQHF
.,TRBJ2-7,TRBV3-1/TRBV3-2,TRBD2,TGTGCCAGCAGCCAAGATACGGGGACTAGCGATGATTACGAGCAGTACTTC,CASSQDTGTSDDYEQYF
.,TRBJ1-5,TRBV30,TRBD1,TGTGCCTGGAGTCCAGGACAGGGAGAGAAGCAGCCCCAGCATTTT,CAWSPGQGEKQPQHF
.,TRBJ2-5,TRBV19,.,TGTGCCAGTAGTATCAGGGAAGGGACCCAGTACTTC,CASSIREGTQYF
few,TRBJ1-1,TRBV6-5,TRBD1,TGTGCCAGCAGCAGACAGGGCAAGACAGAAGCTTTCTTT,CASSRQGKTEAFF
.,TRBJ1-4,TRBV27,.,TGTGCCATCCAACCACCGGGTGCAACTAATGAAAAACTGTTTTTT,CAIQPPGATNEKLFF
.,TRBJ1-1,TRBV12-3/TRBV12-4,.,TGTGCCAGCAGTCAAAAGGGGGGGTCTGAAGCTTTCTTT,CASSQKGGSEAFF
.,TRBJ2-5,TRBV7-2,TRBD2,TGTGCCAGCAGCTTAGGGGGACTAGCGGGAATGGAGACCCAGTACTTC,CASSLGGLAGMETQYF
.,TRBJ2-7,TRBV6-5,TRBD1,TGTGCCAGCAGCAGGACAGGGGCCTACGAGCAGTACTTC,CASSRTGAYEQYF
.,TRBJ2-2,TRBV5-5,.,TGTGCCAGCAGCCCGCATAAGGGGGAACGGACCGGGGAGCTGTTTTTT,CASSPHKGERTGELFF
.,TRBJ1-2,TRBV28,TRBD1,TGTGCCAGCAGCACCAGGGGGCTAGGGGTCTATGGCTACACCTTC,CASSTRGLGVYGYTF
.,TRBJ1-2,TRBV7-2,.,TGTGCCAGCAGCTTACAGGGAACGGCTAACTATGGCTACACCTTC,CASSLQGTANYGYTF
.,TRBJ2-1,TRBV9,.,TGTGCCAGCAGCGTAGTCCAGGGTAGCAATGAGCAGTTCTTC,CASSVVQGSNEQFF
.,TRBJ2-2,TRBV9,.,TGTGCCAGCAGCTTCGGGGTTAACACCGGGGAGCTGTTTTTT,CASSFGVNTGELFF
.,TRBJ2-7,TRBV7-9,TRBD2,TGTGCCAGCAGCTTGCTACCGGGACTAGCTTCCCACGAGCAGTACTTC,CASSLLPGLASHEQYF
once,TRBJ1-1,TRBV19,TRBD1,TGTGCCAGTAGCCCTGGCCAGGGGGGCGGCGGAAACACTGAAGCTTTCTTT,CASSPGQGGGGNTEAFF
.,TRBJ2-2,TRBV27,.,TGTGCCAGCAGTTTAACCTTGGGACTGACGAACACCGGGGAGCTGTTTTTT,CASSLTLGLTNTGELFF
.,TRBJ1-1,TRBV10-3,.,TGTGCCATCAGTGAGGAGGGTCTAAGTAACACTGAAGCTTTCTTT,CAISEEGLSNTEAFF
once,TRBJ2-3,TRBV7-2,.,TGTGCCAGCAGCTTAGTCCCACAGATTAGCACAGATACGCAGTATTTT,CASSLVPQISTDTQYF
once,TRBJ1-1,TRBV18,.,TGTGCCAGCTCCCCCAGGGTCAGTAGGACTGAAGCTTTCTTT,CASSPRVSRTEAFF
.,TRBJ2-5,TRBV3-1/TRBV3-2,TRBD2,TGTGCCAGCAGCCAAGTAGGGGCCCGGGGGGGCCGGGAGACCCAGTACTTC,CASSQVGARGGRETQYF
.,TRBJ1-4,TRBV2,.,TGTGCCAGCAGTGAATTGGGGGCTGAAAAACTGTTTTTT,CASSELGAEKLFF
.,TRBJ1-2,TRBV3-1/TRBV3-2,TRBD1,TGTGCCAGCAGCGAACGGGGCGGGACAGGGGGCTATGGCTACACCTTC,CASSERGGTGGYGYTF
.,TRBJ2-7,TRBV10-3,.,TGTGCCATCAGTGAGACAGGCTACGAGCAGTACTTC,CAISETGYEQYF
few,TRBJ2-3,TRBV7-3,.,TGTGCCAGATCCTTCGGGAGTACAGATACGCAGTATTTT,CARSFGSTDTQYF
.,TRBJ1-2,TRBV4-3,.,TGCGCCAGCAGCCAAGGAGTTACAGATAACTATGGCTACACCTTC,CASSQGVTDNYGYTF
.,TRBJ1-3,TRBV7-6,TRBD1,TGTGCCAGCAGCACCCGGACAGGGCCTAATTCCTACACTGGAAACACCATATATTTT,CASSTRTGPNSYTGNTIYF
.,TRBJ1-5,TRBV6-1,TRBD1,TGTGCCAGCAGTGAAGCGCCCAGACAGGGGCTGAGCAATCAGCCCCAGCATTTT,CASSEAPRQGLSNQPQHF
.,TRBJ1-5,TRBV15,.,TGTGCCACCAGCAGAGTCGATCAGCCCCAGCATTTT,CATSRVDQPQHF
.,TRBJ1-1,TRBV19,.,TGTGCCAGTAGTACACTGACACAGGGAAGGAACACTGAAGCTTTCTTT,CASSTLTQGRNTEAFF
.,TRBJ2-1,TRBV18,TRBD1,TGTGCCAGCTCACCCTATAACAGGGGAAGGTCCTACAATGAGCAGTTCTTC,CASSPYNRGRSYNEQFF
.,TRBJ2-7,TRBV27,.,TGTGCCAGCAGTTTAAGGCAGGGCGCCTCCTACGAGCAGTACTTC,CASSLRQGASYEQYF
.,TRBJ1-2,TRBV15,TRBD1,TGTGCCACCAGCATGGACAGGGGGCTTTACTATGGCTACACCTTC,CATSMDRGLYYGYTF
.,TRBJ2-2,TRBV19,TRBD1,TGTGCCAGTAGTGGGATTACAGGGGCGAGAACCGGGGAGCTGTTTTTT,CASSGITGARTGELFF
.,TRBJ1-1,TRBV18,TRBD1,TGTGCCAGCTCACCACTTCCGGGACAGGGGGCTGGGAACACTGAAGCTTTCTTT,CASSPLPGQGAGNTEAFF
.,TRBJ2-2,TRBV5-4,TRBD2,TGTGCCAGCAGCAGACCGGGACTAGCGGGGTCCCGCGGGCCTCCCGGGGAGCTGTTTTTT,CASSRPGLAGSRGPPGELFF
few,TRBJ2-5,TRBV7-9,.,TGTGCCAGCAGCTTGGGAGATTACCAAGAGACCCAGTACTTC,CASSLGDYQETQYF
.,TRBJ2-2,TRBV18,.,TGTGCCAGCTCACCAAGCAGGGGCACCGGGGAGCTGTTTTTT,CASSPSRGTGELFF
.,TRBJ2-3,TRBV30,.,TGTGCCTCGACCCCTGGCGGAAGCACAGATACGCAGTATTTT,CASTPGGSTDTQYF
.,TRBJ1-1,TRBV5-1,TRBD1,TGCGCCAGCAGGGACCGGACAGGGCGGAACACTGAAGCTTTCTTT,CASRDRTGRNTEAFF
.,TRBJ2-1,TRBV12-3/TRBV12-4,.,TGTGCCAGCAGCGGGGACTTGAACAATGAGCAGTTCTTC,CASSGDLNNEQFF
.,TRBJ2-1,TRBV9,TRBD2,TGTGCCAGCAGCGCAAGCGGGAGGGCCTACAATGAGCAGTTCTTC,CASSASGRAYNEQFF
.,TRBJ1-2,TRBV29-1,TRBD1,TGCAGCGTGAGCAGGGGGCGTTTCTATGGCTACACCTTC,CSVSRGRFYGYTF
.,TRBJ2-6,TRBV28,TRBD2,TGTGCCAGCAGTTTCGGGGGGGCTGGGGCCAACGTCCTGACTTTC,CASSFGGAGANVLTF
few,TRBJ2-2,TRBV7-2,.,TGTGCCAGCAGCCCCCGGGGACACCGCACCGGGGAGCTGTTTTTT,CASSPRGHRTGELFF
.,TRBJ2-5,TRBV3-1/TRBV3-2,TRBD2,TGTGCCAGCAGCCCGTCTCTGGGCGGGAGGGCAGAGACCCAGTACTTC,CASSPSLGGRAETQYF
.,TRBJ1-5,TRBV19,TRBD1,TGTGCCAGTAAAAACACAGGGGATCAGCCCCAGCATTTT,CASKNTGDQPQHF
.,TRBJ2-7,TRBV7-2,.,TGTGCCAGCAGGAGAGGGGTCGGGGGTAGTTCCTACGAGCAGTACTTC,CASRRGVGGSSYEQYF
.,TRBJ2-3,TRBV6-5,.,TGTGCCAGCAGCCGAGGACTGGCTAGCACAGATACGCAGTATTTT,CASSRGLASTDTQYF
.,TRBJ2-2,TRBV29-1,.,TGCAGCTCCGGGTGGAACACCGGGGAGCTGTTTTTT,CSSGWNTGELFF